This T cell receptor beta chain was retrieved from a study of blood T cell repertoires in COVID-19. Here immunoSEQ multiplex PCR was the method, and the copy in TCRdb shows in-frame clones only, minus some. The sample has some 96,000 clones, 80% seen once; the top ten hold roughly an eighth. The CDR3 runs to 15 residues. The germline V gene has CDR1 MNHEY and CDR2 SVGAGI. Trimming cost V 10 bases and J 7 bases, with 25 bases left between them. The rearrangement joins TRBV6-5 to TRBJ2-5; weak D call: TRBD1 (6 bases). The clonotype was recovered from a woman in her 70s with acute or convalescent COVID-19. Specimen: peripheral blood. The CDR3, as DNA: TGTGCCACCCAGGACCAGGGGATGCCAAGATGGACCCAGTACTTC. Encoded protein: CATQDQGMPRWTQYF.